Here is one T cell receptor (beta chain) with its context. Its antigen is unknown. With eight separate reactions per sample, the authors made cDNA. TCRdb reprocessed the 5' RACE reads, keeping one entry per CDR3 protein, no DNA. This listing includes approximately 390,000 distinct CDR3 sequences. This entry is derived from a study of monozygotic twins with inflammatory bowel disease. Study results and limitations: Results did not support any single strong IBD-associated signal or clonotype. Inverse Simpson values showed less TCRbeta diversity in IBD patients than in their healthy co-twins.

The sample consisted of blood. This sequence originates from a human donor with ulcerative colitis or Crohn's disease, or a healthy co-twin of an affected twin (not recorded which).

CDR3 residues: CASSVQGTNTEAFF. The genes are TRBV18 and TRBJ1-1; TCRdb selects TRBD1, and the lack of DNA leaves this call unchecked. From germline, CDR1 is KGHSH and CDR2 LQKENI. This CDR3 is built from 14 residues.